Listed below are T cell receptor beta chains from one sample, sequenced in a study of human T cells and chemical hapten exposure. TCRdb fed the RACE reads into MiXCR, producing one record per CDR3 protein. The sample records 50,000 to 70,000 distinct CDR3 sequences, 9.5% to 15% being singletons. Specimen: whole blood, collected in connection with sensitization to the hapten diphenylcyclopropenone (DPC). Every receptor here comes from a man aged 25-45 years with alopecia areata. Some clones in this sample may be carry-over from other donors' samples. Each CDR3 is given without its conserved first and last residue. The order of the fields is clone size, V gene, J gene, CDR3 protein. Only some rows state a clone size, as once, few, many or a class for expanded clones.

few	TRBV7-2	TRBJ1-1	ASSLELGEAF
few	TRBV7-8	TRBJ1-1	ASNLLGWENTEAF
NA	TRBV9	TRBJ2-2	ASSIRGTNTGELF
many	TRBV5-1	TRBJ2-2	ASSLRPGYGELF
many	TRBV7-2	TRBJ1-2	ASSPTGGILYGYT
many	TRBV6-2/TRBV6-3	TRBJ1-3	ASRITGGSSENTIY
many	TRBV12-3/TRBV12-4	TRBJ1-6	ASSFYNSPLH
many	TRBV12-3/TRBV12-4	TRBJ1-2	ASSLVGGFNNGYT
NA	TRBV18	TRBJ1-1	ASSPTRDGRHTEAF
NA	TRBV4-2	TRBJ2-5	ASSQAGETQY
few	TRBV6-5	TRBJ1-2	ASSYISDYGYT
few	TRBV14	TRBJ2-5	ASSQDWGPVSRKTQY
many	TRBV6-6	TRBJ2-7	ASSDPGTGDYEQY
many	TRBV29-1	TRBJ1-1	SVDRQGHTEAF
NA	TRBV28	TRBJ2-5	ASSSSLAGFRETQY
NA	TRBV5-5	TRBJ1-1	ASSLVGGRSRGNTEAF
medium-sized	TRBV4-3	TRBJ2-7	ASSQDRGYEQY
few	TRBV27	TRBJ1-4	ASSFQGVNEKLF
NA	TRBV2	TRBJ2-7	ASSVEQGSYEQY
few	TRBV29-1	TRBJ2-4	SAGPREKNIQY
NA	TRBV9	TRBJ2-1	ASSVAGRGGDEQF
many	TRBV12-3/TRBV12-4	TRBJ1-2	ASSRAGVYGYT
NA	TRBV6-2/TRBV6-3	TRBJ1-6	ASSWARVVSPLH
NA	TRBV29-1	TRBJ2-6	SAQSGANVLT
few	TRBV9	TRBJ2-7	ASSEGDISYEQY
many	TRBV11-3	TRBJ2-3	ASSLDRADTQY
many	TRBV27	TRBJ2-2	ASSLRNRENTGELF
few	TRBV29-1	TRBJ2-5	SVNRGQETQY
NA	TRBV7-9	TRBJ1-1	ASSLMAKVSLKLF
many	TRBV5-1	TRBJ2-7	ASSSASGGAFYEQY
NA	TRBV30	TRBJ2-7	ASMRAVAYEQY
many	TRBV9	TRBJ2-3	ASSPRTGKITDTQY
many	TRBV24-1	TRBJ2-3	ATSAAAGASSTVRDTQY
NA	TRBV6-5	TRBJ2-5	ASSYTHVETQY
NA	TRBV4-3	TRBJ2-3	ASSQGPSGGATNTQY
many	TRBV7-8	TRBJ2-3	ASSPDRGRADTQY